The TCR beta chain described here comes from a study of Ad26.COV2.S vaccination and SARS-CoV-2 variants. Study results and limitations: Vaccine recipients posted higher spike-specific TCR breadth than their placebo counterparts.

Treatment denoted: 15 to 20 received Ad26.COV2.S at low or high dose, single or two shots; several received placebo; per-sample allocation not given. Day 63 after the first injection of vaccine or placebo was the sampling time. This person who donated was an adult of 18-55 years in Boston. Profiled with immunoSEQ multiplex PCR; TCRdb holds only in-frame clones, not every one. This table has around 420,000 clones, roughly 88% appearing once. Details on this clone: Its antigen is not known.

Deletions cut 2 bases from V and 1 base from J, with 9 bases between. In germline, CDR1 is SGHDT, CDR2 YYEEEE. This CDR3 contains 14 residues. Sequenced material: peripheral blood, taken in a trial of Ad26.COV2.S vaccine versus placebo. The TCR sequence derives from a person between 18 and 60 years old who received the Ad26.COV2.S COVID-19 vaccine or a placebo. The J gene is TRBJ1-1, the V gene TRBV5-6; the D gene is possibly TRBD1 (5 bases). This CDR3 is CASSLGTGNTEAFF. CDR3 bases: TGTGCCAGCAGCTTAGGGACGGGGAACACTGAAGCTTTCTTT.